This passage covers 25 T cell receptor beta chains from one sample sequenced in a study of T-cell reconstitution after alpha-beta-depleted transplantation in children. Construction of the TCRbeta library involved unique molecular identifiers. MiXCR, run by TCRdb on the PCR reads, gives a single entry per CDR3 protein. The sample records hundreds of thousands of distinct CDR3 sequences, roughly 13% being singletons. This material consisted of PBMCs, mostly from graft donor cells, taken 360 days after TCRalphabeta/CD19-depleted stem cell transplant. The receptors come from a male patient younger than 18 who had a stem cell transplant for acute myeloid leukemia, so the T cells may come from the graft donor.

This clonotype was counted only a few times. The chain employs TRBV29-1 and TRBJ2-1; no firm D call. The germline CDR1 and CDR2 sequences are SQVTM and ANQGSEA. Trimming shortened V by 3 bases and J by 4 bases, and 10 bases separated the two germline ends. The CDR3 consists of 13 residues. This CDR3 reads CSVDQPFYNEQFF. The CDR3 nucleotides read TGCAGCGTTGACCAACCCTTTTACAATGAGCAGTTCTTC.

The chain employs TRBV6-5 and TRBJ2-7; the match to TRBD1 covers 7 bases. Germline trimming cut 4 bases from V and 5 bases from J; bases unmatched to any gene: 5. The CDR3 spans 13 residues. CDR1 and CDR2 from the germline V gene are MNHEY and SVGAGI. The CDR3 reads CASSSRGIDEQYF. DNA of the CDR3: TGTGCCAGCAGTTCCAGGGGGATCGACGAGCAGTACTTC.

The V and J genes are TRBV6-2 or TRBV6-3 and TRBJ2-7; 10 nucleotides agree with TRBD1. Germline V lookup: CDR1 MNHEY, CDR2 SVGEGT. The CDR3 is 16 residues long. J lost 1 base, V lost 6 bases, and 9 bases had no gene match. CDR3 residues: CASSPLRTGGSYEQYF. The DNA of the CDR3 is TGTGCCAGCAGCCCTCTCCGGACAGGGGGTTCCTACGAGCAGTACTTC.

This clonotype appeared a few times. CDR3: CASSLRGLNTGELFF. The CDR3 DNA reads as TGTGCCAGCAGCTTACGGGGACTCAACACCGGGGAGCTGTTTTTT. The chain is built from TRBV7-2 and TRBJ2-2, with a possible D match to TRBD2 (6 bases). Looked up from germline, CDR1 is SGHTA and CDR2 is FQGNSA. The V and J ends lost 2 bases and 2 bases respectively, with 9 bases between them. CDR3 length: 15 residues.

The table lists this clonotype with many counts. The genes are TRBV20-1 and TRBJ2-1; tentative D call: TRBD2 (7 bases). The CDR3 length is 14 residues. Germline-derived CDR1 and CDR2 are DFQATT and SNEGSKA (reference sequence). Trimming took 7 bases from V and 2 from J, leaving 15 bases between them. CDR3 loop: CSVPTGTTYNEQFF. CDR3 DNA sequence: TGCAGTGTCCCCACAGGGACTACCTACAATGAGCAGTTCTTC.

This clonotype has more than one count but fewer than ten. The chain recombines TRBV7-9 with TRBJ2-7; 10 nucleotides line up with TRBD1. The germline V gene has CDR1 SEHNR and CDR2 FQNEAQ (reference sequence). This CDR3 region has 17 residues. J lost 5 bases, V lost 2 bases, and 12 bases had no gene match. CDR3 protein: CASSLNRRDRGYHEQYF. CDR3 nucleotides: TGTGCCAGCAGCTTAAATAGGCGGGACAGGGGTTACCACGAGCAGTACTTC. Drawing the rest from reference TRBV7-9 and TRBJ2-7, the complete variable domain is DTGVSQNPRHKITKRGQNVTFRCDPISEHNRLYWYRQTLGQGPEFLTYFQNEAQLEKSRLLSDRFSAERPKGSFSTLEIQRTEQGDSAMYLCASSLNRRDRGYHEQYFGPGTRLTVT.

Many counts were recorded for this clonotype. The chain carries TRBV7-2 and TRBJ1-4; 8 bases are a match to TRBD1. The V gene end was trimmed by 2 bases and the J gene end by 10 bases; junction bases not matched to a gene: 3. Germline V gives CDR1 SGHTA, CDR2 FQGNSA. The CDR3 contains 13 residues. DNA for the CDR3: TGTGCCAGCAGCTTATACAGGGGGGGAAAACTGTTTTTT. This translates into CASSLYRGGKLFF.

This clonotype turned up a few times. J is TRBJ2-3 and V is TRBV7-9, with 8 bases lining up with TRBD2. In germline, CDR1 is SEHNR, CDR2 FQNEAQ (reference sequence). The CDR3 runs 15 residues. J lost 5 bases, V lost 0 bases, and 4 bases had no gene match. The CDR3 nucleotides are TGTGCCAGCAGCTTAGCAGCGGGAGCGGTAGATACGCAGTATTTT. Its translation is CASSLAAGAVDTQYF.

This rearrangement joins TRBV6-5 to TRBJ2-7; 9 bases agree with TRBD2. From germline, CDR1 is MNHEY and CDR2 SVGAGI. With 2 bases clipped from V and 3 bases from J, the junction kept 5 bases outside the gene matches. CDR3 length equals 15 residues. The CDR3, as DNA: TGTGCCAGCAGTTACGGCGGGAGGGCTAACTACGAGCAGTACTTC. As protein: CASSYGGRANYEQYF.

V usage is TRBV29-1 and J usage is TRBJ2-2, with D unclear. CDR3 length equals 15 residues. The germline V gene has CDR1 SQVTM and CDR2 ANQGSEA. V was shortened by 4 bases and J by 4 bases, with 16 bases between the two germline ends. CDR3: CSVAGWDTGTGELFF. The CDR3 DNA follows: TGCAGCGTTGCCGGGTGGGATACGGGCACCGGGGAGCTGTTTTTT.

This clonotype was observed at least ten times. This chain joins TRBV11-2 and TRBJ2-3, with a tentative D call TRBD2 (6 bases). CDR3 size: 15 residues. The germline V gene has CDR1 SGHAT and CDR2 FQNNGV. Trimming took 1 base from V and 6 from J, leaving 14 bases between them. The CDR3 here is CASSLGGLPLDTQYF. In nucleotides, the CDR3 is TGTGCCAGCAGCTTAGGGGGACTTCCCCTCGATACGCAGTATTTT.

This clonotype showed up many times. This sequence joins TRBV20-1 and TRBJ2-4; TRBD2 is a possible D gene (5 bases). There are 14 residues in the CDR3. In germline, CDR1 is DFQATT, CDR2 SNEGSKA (reference sequence). V lost 3 bases and J 4 bases, leaving 13 bases between the germline ends. The chain's CDR3 is CSASAGDLKNIQYF. CDR3 in DNA: TGCAGTGCTAGCGCCGGGGATTTAAAAAACATTCAGTACTTC.

This clonotype was seen at least ten times. The CDR3 here is CASSLPGDRLISYEQYF. The CDR3 nucleotides are TGTGCCAGCAGTTTACCGGGGGACAGGCTTATATCCTACGAGCAGTACTTC. The chain has TRBV28 and TRBJ2-7, with TRBD1 matching 8 bases. This CDR3 contains 17 residues. CDR1 is MDHEN and CDR2 is SYDVKM in the germline V gene. V was pared by 2 bases and J by 1 base, with 10 bases of the junction left unmatched.

This clonotype was observed many times. This chain connects TRBV28 to TRBJ1-2, with 10 bases identical to TRBD1. Germline V lookup: CDR1 MDHEN, CDR2 SYDVKM. This CDR3 is built from 16 residues. J was trimmed by 0 bases and V by 4 bases; bases with no gene match: 5. Here the CDR3 reads CASSSGQGGANYGYTF. The CDR3 bases are TGTGCCAGCAGTTCTGGACAGGGGGGAGCTAACTATGGCTACACCTTC.

The chain carries TRBV15 and TRBJ2-1; 8 bases fit TRBD1. Germline loops: CDR1 LNHNV, CDR2 YYDKDF (reference sequence). This CDR3 has 14 amino acids. With 1 base clipped from V and 6 bases from J, the junction kept 2 bases outside the gene matches. DNA of the CDR3: TGTGCCACCAGCAGAGTAGACAGGGGCAATGAGCAGTTCTTC. Translation gives CATSRVDRGNEQFF.

This clonotype was recorded a few times. J is TRBJ1-1 and V is TRBV20-1; 7 bases agree with TRBD1. This CDR3 is 15 amino acids long. Germline trimming cut 2 bases from V and 2 bases from J; bases unmatched to any gene: 8. CDR1 and CDR2 (germline): DFQATT, SNEGSKA (reference sequence). Written as DNA, the CDR3 is TGCAGTGCTAGAAAACAGGGGATGGGTAACACTGAAGCTTTCTTT. Its protein is CSARKQGMGNTEAFF.

CDR3 in DNA: TGTGCCAGCAGTTTCCGGGCAGTGGGGGGCAATGAGCAGTTCTTC. Protein product: CASSFRAVGGNEQFF. This sequence joins TRBV28 and TRBJ2-1; a possible D gene is TRBD2 (6 bases). V was cut by 3 bases and J by 6 bases, with 15 bases left in between. The CDR3 consists of 15 residues. Germline V gives CDR1 MDHEN, CDR2 SYDVKM. Together with reference TRBV28 and TRBJ2-1, the CDR3 gives the full variable domain: DVKVTQSSRYLVKRTGEKVFLECVQDMDHENMFWYRQDPGLGLRLIYFSYDVKMKEKGDIPEGYSVSREKKERFSLILESASTNQTSMYLCASSFRAVGGNEQFFGPGTRLTVL.

This clonotype was observed a handful of times. This sequence joins TRBV7-8 and TRBJ2-7, with D perhaps TRBD1 (6 bases). The CDR3 spans 15 residues. Trimming cost V 4 bases and J 0 bases, with 13 bases left between them. Per germline, CDR1 SGHVS and CDR2 FQNEAQ. CDR3 residues: CASSSPTGISYEQYF. In DNA form, the CDR3 reads TGTGCCAGCAGCTCCCCCACAGGGATCTCCTACGAGCAGTACTTC.

This clonotype was counted many times. The V gene is TRBV24-1, the J gene TRBJ2-5; D perhaps matches TRBD2 (5 bases). Germline V gene data show CDR1 as KGHDR and CDR2 as SFDVKD. The CDR3 is 14 amino acids. Trimming pared 4 bases from V and 5 bases from J, leaving 13 bases between. In DNA form, the CDR3 reads TGTGCCACCAGTGACCCGGGAAGTCTGGAGACCCAGTACTTC. Protein: CATSDPGSLETQYF.

The sample holds a few counts of this clonotype. The rearrangement uses TRBV5-6 and TRBJ2-3; 7 bases are shared with TRBD1. The CDR3 sequence is 16 residues long. Trimming at V came to 1 base and at J to 6 bases, leaving 11 bases not matched to a gene. Germline CDR1 and CDR2: SGHDT and YYEEEE. The CDR3 sequence is CASSLRPTGKGDTQYF. The CDR3 nucleotides read TGTGCCAGCAGCTTGAGACCGACAGGGAAAGGGGATACGCAGTATTTT.

The rearrangement links TRBV28 to TRBJ1-4, with D tentatively TRBD1 (5 bases). The CDR3 is 14 amino acids. Trimming left V 7 bases short and J 7 bases short, with 16 bases between. CDR1 MDHEN and CDR2 SYDVKM come from the germline V gene. CDR3 DNA: TGTGCCAGCAATGCCCTGTTGGGGCGTGAAAAACTGTTTTTT. This gives the protein CASNALLGREKLFF.

A few counts support this clonotype. The genes are TRBV4-3 and TRBJ2-3; 7 bases fit TRBD2. CDR3 length equals 20 residues. CDR1 and CDR2 (germline): LGHNA, YSLEER. The V gene end was trimmed by 3 bases and the J gene end by 2 bases; junction bases not matched to a gene: 20. The CDR3 loop reads CASSHRLAALEVGSTDTQYF. In DNA form, the CDR3 reads TGCGCCAGCAGCCATAGACTAGCCGCCCTTGAAGTAGGATCCACAGATACGCAGTATTTT.

The V and J genes are TRBV20-1 and TRBJ1-2; 7 nucleotides match TRBD1. The V and J ends lost 5 bases and 0 bases, in that order; junction bases with no gene match: 9. Germline CDR1 is DFQATT and CDR2 is SNEGSKA (reference sequence). This CDR3 spans 15 amino acids. The CDR3 spells CSAPDRAGANYGYTF. The CDR3 DNA reads TGCAGTGCTCCCGACAGGGCCGGGGCTAACTATGGCTACACCTTC.

Points on this clonotype: A clone one base away is much larger, so this may be a read error. The V and J genes are TRBV29-1 and TRBJ2-1; no firm D call. The germline V gene has CDR1 SQVTM and CDR2 ANQGSEA. The CDR3 consists of 12 residues. The CDR3: CTVHSENNEQFF. CDR3 DNA: TGCACCGTCCACTCGGAGAACAATGAGCAGTTCTTC.

This clonotype appeared many times. The gene calls are TRBV5-1 and TRBJ2-7; D gene uncertain. V lost 0 bases and J lost 3, with 7 bases in between. CDR3 size: 13 residues. The germline CDR1 and CDR2 sequences are SGHRS and YFSETQ. CDR3 residues: CASSLAPFYEQYF. CDR3 sequence (DNA): TGCGCCAGCAGCTTGGCACCGTTCTACGAGCAGTACTTC.